This TCR beta chain emerged from a study of blood T cell repertoires in COVID-19. Across the study: Collection of acute and convalescent COVID-19 samples took place in the United States, Italy and Spain.

Adults between about 18 and 95 years of age took part from 24 US areas. In the authors' workflow: Nucleated cell counts were estimated from reference gene primer amplification. TCRdb's table, derived via immunoSEQ multiplex PCR, lists solely in-frame clones and lacks some. V, J and clone size were drawn from that table, and D and trimming were deduced from the DNA. The sample consists of around 220,000 clones, about 85% of them appearing once. The CDR3 contains 13 residues. Trimming shortened V by 10 bases and J by 5 bases, and 14 bases separated the two germline ends. Germline assignment: CDR1 MNHEY and CDR2 SVGAGI.

The sequence was collected from a woman under 40 with acute COVID-19. Sequencing was performed on PBMCs or T cells enriched from blood (not recorded which). The chain couples TRBV6-5 to TRBJ1-4; no clear D gene. CDR3 coding DNA: TGTGCCATAAGTATTATCGAGAATGAAAAACTGTTTTTT. Its protein product is CAISIIENEKLFF.